The text below deals with one TCR beta chain. Profiled with immunoSEQ multiplex PCR; TCRdb holds only in-frame clones, not every one. The table records under 200,000 clones, 81% of them present only once. The data were obtained in a study of cytotoxic CD8 clonotypes in ibrutinib-treated CLL. Trimming cost V 0 bases and J 7 bases, with 14 bases left between them. The CDR3 is 15 amino acids. Per germline, CDR1 SGHDT and CDR2 YYEEEE. The genes are TRBV5-6 and TRBJ1-5; D not resolved. The TCR comes from a human donor with chronic lymphocytic leukemia. The sequencing here drew on PBMCs, taken after 12 months of ibrutinib treatment. This CDR3 reads CASSLAARTHQPQHF. DNA for the CDR3: TGTGCCAGCAGCTTGGCGGCCCGGACGCACCAGCCCCAGCATTTT.